One TCR beta chain is described in this entry. Antigen specificity is unknown. Hyperthyroidism in the patients, aged 18 to 65, was newly diagnosed and under 2 months in duration. This sample holds PBMCs from 9.5 to 10 ml fresh peripheral blood. TCR beta CDR3 sequences were amplified from RNA transcripts. First-round RT-PCR of the TCR CDR3 relied on the HTBI primer set. MiXCR, applied by TCRdb to the multiplex PCR reads, yields one record per CDR3 protein. Of about 620,000 distinct CDR3 sequences listed, 15% to 20% were seen once; the top ten hold approximately 3.9%. The data originate from a study of T cells in Graves' hyperthyroidism and ophthalmopathy. Study-wide context: Initial diagnosis, before any treatment, was when peripheral blood was collected.

This CDR3 has 13 amino acids. V lost 6 bases and J lost 2, with 12 bases in between. CDR1 SGHKS and CDR2 YYEKEE come from the germline V gene (reference sequence). Overall study results and limits: In the blood, most expanded thyroid clonotypes above 0.001 appeared as well.

What was sequenced was blood. The chain couples TRBV5-5 to TRBJ2-7; D not certain. The receptor's source is a woman aged 25 to 39 with Graves' hyperthyroidism. In DNA, the CDR3 is TGTGCCAGCAATGAGGCACCGACCTACGAGCAGTACTTC. It specifies CASNEAPTYEQYF. Filled out from reference TRBV5-5 and TRBJ2-7, the complete variable domain reads DAGVTQSPTHLIKTRGQQVTLRCSPISGHKSVSWYQQVLGQGPQFIFQYYEKEERGRGNFPDRFSARQFPNYSSELNVNALLLGDSALYLCASNEAPTYEQYFGPGTRLTVT.